This TCR beta chain emerged from a study of T cells in Graves' hyperthyroidism and ophthalmopathy. Study-level findings and limits: A model built on 13 V-J features separated ophthalmopathy from stable hyperthyroidism. Onset of ophthalmopathy came a median around 6.5 months after the model predicted it.

A remark on this clonotype: Antigen unknown.

The study defined stable Graves' hyperthyroidism as no ophthalmopathy progression within 18 months. Clinical symptoms, serum thyroxine, TRAb, thyroid ultrasound and orbital computed tomography informed diagnoses. RNA transcripts provided the source from which TCR beta CDR3 regions were amplified. The primer set for the first-round RT-PCR of the TCR CDR3 was HTBI. Each CDR3 protein gets one entry after TCRdb re-called the multiplex PCR reads with MiXCR. The sample shows 500,000 to 750,000 distinct CDR3 sequences, more than 45% of them seen only once. The CDR3 sequence is 13 residues long. V was cut by 4 bases and J by 1 base, with 10 bases left in between. Germline V gives CDR1 SQVTM, CDR2 ANQGSEA.

This chain links TRBV29-1 with TRBJ1-1; D remains ambiguous. Sequencing was carried out using peripheral blood or thyroid tissue (not recorded which). The sequence came from a woman aged 18 to 35 with Graves' hyperthyroidism. DNA of the CDR3: TGCAGCGTTGGTATCTATCGGAACACTGAAGCTTTCTTT. This codes for CSVGIYRNTEAFF.